This T cell receptor beta chain is drawn from a study of blood T cell repertoires in COVID-19. About the research overall: Spain, Italy and the United States supplied samples that represented acute and convalescent COVID-19.

The data were produced by immunoSEQ multiplex PCR, yet TCRdb's version contains in-frame clones alone and is incomplete. The table shows about 400,000 clones, with around 88% occurring only once. In germline, CDR1 is SEHNR, CDR2 FQNEAQ (reference sequence). The CDR3 is 14 residues long. V gave up 5 bases and J gave up 0 bases, with 9 bases separating them. The chain joins TRBV7-9 to TRBJ2-3, with no clear D. This receptor was taken from a woman aged 25 to 39 with acute or convalescent COVID-19. Sequencing used peripheral blood. The CDR3 sequence: CASSPGYSTDTQYF. The CDR3 nucleotides read TGTGCCAGCAGCCCGGGTTATAGCACAGATACGCAGTATTTT.